One sample yielded the 15 T cell receptor beta chains listed below, sequenced in a study of shared clonotypes between healthy human individuals. Data came from immunoSEQ multiplex PCR; TCRdb stores just in-frame clones and leaves some out. The repertoire includes about 2.1 million clones, roughly 93% of them detected once, and under 2% sits in the top ten. Naive CD8 cells were CD45RO-negative, positively selected for CCR7, excluding terminally differentiated effector memory CD45RA+ cells. Sequencing input: naive CD8+ T cells from PBMCs. The source is a man aged 18 to 30 in good health. Some clones in this sample may be carry-over from other donors' samples.

V gene TRBV2 combines with J gene TRBJ1-2; D call uncertain. This CDR3 has 13 residues. V lost 8 bases to trimming and J lost 8 bases, with 18 bases between them. Germline V gene sequence: CDR1 SNHLY, CDR2 FYNNEI. CDR3 nucleotide sequence: TGTGCCAGCTACGACATAAATGAAGGAGGCTACACCTTC. Translation: CASYDINEGGYTF.

The genes are TRBV7-9 and TRBJ1-4, with D possibly being TRBD1 (5 bases). Trimming left V 4 bases short and J 0 bases short, with 12 bases between. CDR3 size: 16 residues. Germline V CDR1 and CDR2: SEHNR, FQNEAQ (reference sequence). The CDR3 here is CASSSTAFSTNEKLFF. CDR3 DNA: TGTGCCAGCAGCTCGACAGCTTTTTCAACTAATGAAAAACTGTTTTTT.

A note on this clone: Additional DNA sequences in this sample encode the identical CDR3. The chain couples TRBV11-2 to TRBJ2-5, with TRBD2 identical over 12 bases. The CDR3 runs to 15 residues. The V and J ends lost 4 bases and 2 bases, in that order; junction bases with no gene match: 2. Germline V gene lookup returns CDR1 SGHAT and CDR2 FQNNGV. The CDR3 here is CASSSGLAGQETQYF. The CDR3, as DNA: TGTGCCAGCAGCTCGGGACTAGCGGGTCAAGAGACCCAGTACTTC.

The chain has TRBV29-1 and TRBJ2-5, with TRBD2 identical over 8 bases. Looked up from germline, CDR1 is SQVTM and CDR2 is ANQGSEA. The CDR3 has 15 amino acids. V dropped 1 base and J dropped 5; count of bases not matched to a gene: 9. The CDR3 DNA sequence: TGCAGCGTTGAAGGCGGGGGGAGGGCCGATGAGACCCAGTACTTC. As protein: CSVEGGGRADETQYF.

The chain recombines TRBV11-1 with TRBJ1-1; D remains ambiguous. Trimming left V 5 bases short and J 1 base short, with 14 bases between. Germline V gene sequence: CDR1 SGHAT, CDR2 FQDESV (reference sequence). The CDR3 consists of 15 residues. CDR3 sequence reads: CASSPSSGPNTEAFF. The CDR3 DNA reads TGTGCCAGCAGCCCTTCATCGGGCCCGAACACTGAAGCTTTCTTT.

V is TRBV27 and J is TRBJ2-7; 12 bases are shared with TRBD2. The CDR3 has 15 residues. The J segment lost 5 bases and the V segment lost 5 bases, leaving 7 bases of the junction unmatched. Germline CDR1 and CDR2: MNHEY and SMNVEV (reference sequence). The CDR3 reads CASSLTSGSFHEQYF. The CDR3 bases are TGTGCCAGCAGTCTGACTAGCGGGAGTTTCCACGAGCAGTACTTC.

The rearrangement uses TRBV27 and TRBJ2-5; tentative D call: TRBD2 (5 bases). Germline V gene sequence: CDR1 MNHEY, CDR2 SMNVEV (reference sequence). Trimming removed 5 bases at V and 5 bases at J, with 12 bases between. The length of the CDR3 is 13 residues. The CDR3 spells CASSRTGWETQYF. In nucleotides, the CDR3 is TGTGCCAGCAGTAGGACGGGGTGGGAGACCCAGTACTTC.

V and J are TRBV2 and TRBJ2-3; TRBD1 agrees at 7 bases. The trim removed 4 bases at V and 0 bases at J, leaving 4 bases unmatched. This CDR3 spans 15 amino acids. Germline CDR1 and CDR2: SNHLY and FYNNEI. The chain's CDR3 is CASSGGQLSTDTQYF. The CDR3 coding sequence is TGTGCCAGCAGTGGGGGACAGCTGAGCACAGATACGCAGTATTTT.

In its sample, this clone was seen once. The rearrangement joins TRBV27 to TRBJ2-7; D remains unclear. CDR1 and CDR2 from the germline V gene are MNHEY and SMNVEV (reference sequence). The V end was cut by 9 bases, the J end by 1 base, with 16 bases between. The CDR3 length is 14 residues. The CDR3 sequence: CASFSRARSYEQYF. CDR3 nucleotides: TGTGCCAGTTTCTCCCGGGCTAGATCCTACGAGCAGTACTTC.

The V and J genes are TRBV6-1 and TRBJ2-7; weak D call: TRBD1 (5 bases). The germline gives CDR1 MNHNS, CDR2 SASEGT. V lost 5 bases to trimming and J lost 4 bases, with 18 bases between them. The CDR3 consists of 15 residues. This CDR3 is CASSLIVRVGYEQYF. The CDR3 DNA is TGTGCCAGCAGTCTGATCGTCAGGGTAGGTTACGAGCAGTACTTC.

This clone was counted between two and nine times. This chain joins TRBV9 and TRBJ2-2; D gene uncertain. CDR3 length: 13 residues. Looked up from germline, CDR1 is SGDLS and CDR2 is YYNGEE. V was shortened by 0 bases and J by 7 bases, with 7 bases between the two germline ends. The CDR3 reads CASSVVGNGELFF. CDR3 bases: TGTGCCAGCAGCGTAGTGGGGAACGGGGAGCTGTTTTTT.

This clone was observed a single time. The chain links TRBV5-6 to TRBJ1-4; no reliable D call. Trimming removed 4 bases at V and 8 bases at J, with 15 bases between. Germline V lookup: CDR1 SGHDT, CDR2 YYEEEE. The CDR3 is made up of 14 amino acids. CDR3 loop: CASSHMRGREKLFF. CDR3 coding DNA: TGTGCCAGCAGCCACATGAGAGGGCGCGAAAAACTGTTTTTT.

This clone was seen only once. The V gene is TRBV29-1, the J gene TRBJ2-1; D is uncertain. Germline V gene sequence: CDR1 SQVTM, CDR2 ANQGSEA. The CDR3 is 10 residues long. V lost 4 bases to trimming and J lost 10 bases, with 8 bases between them. CDR3 region: CSVGLGEQFF. The CDR3 DNA follows: TGCAGCGTTGGCTTAGGGGAGCAGTTCTTC.

The V call is TRBV2, the J call TRBJ2-1, with a tentative D call TRBD1 (5 bases). V lost 4 bases and J 6 bases, leaving 13 bases between the germline ends. Germline values: CDR1 SNHLY, CDR2 FYNNEI. CDR3 size: 14 residues. The CDR3 is CASSVSGARNEQFF. CDR3 DNA sequence: TGTGCCAGCAGTGTTTCTGGGGCTCGCAATGAGCAGTTCTTC.

V usage is TRBV28 and J usage is TRBJ2-5; 13 nucleotides line up with TRBD2. Germline V lookup: CDR1 MDHEN, CDR2 SYDVKM. This CDR3 has 16 residues. V trimming: 5 bases; J trimming: 4 bases; junction bases outside the gene matches: 7. The DNA for the CDR3 is TGTGCCAGCAGTACCCTTGGACTAGCGGGAGCAGAGACCCAGTACTTC. Translating it yields CASSTLGLAGAETQYF.